Shown below are 25 T cell receptor beta chains from a single sample sequenced in a study of spatial heterogeneity in lung cancer. The time point here: sample taken at primary tumor resection. TCRdb re-called the 5' RACE reads with MiXCR, one entry per CDR3 protein. The sample consists of tens of thousands of distinct CDR3 sequences, around 5.3% of them appearing once. The starting material was PBMCs, obtained at surgery. These receptors originate from a male donor with early-stage non-small cell lung cancer.

This clonotype was counted a few times. CDR3 DNA: TGTGCCAGCAGTCCATTACCGGGACAGGGGGAGCAGTTCTTC. The encoded protein is CASSPLPGQGEQFF. This chain uses TRBV27 with TRBJ2-1; 10 positions match TRBD1. From germline, CDR1 is MNHEY and CDR2 SMNVEV (reference sequence). The CDR3 is made up of 14 amino acids. V dropped 5 bases and J dropped 10; count of bases not matched to a gene: 8.

In this sample, this clonotype turned up many times. The chain carries TRBV6-5 and TRBJ2-4; 8 bases line up with TRBD2. Germline CDR1 reads MNHEY; CDR2 reads SVGAGI. Trimming at V came to 5 bases and at J to 8 bases, leaving 8 bases not matched to a gene. The CDR3 spans 14 residues. CDR3 in amino acids: CASSPGTRGHIQYF. DNA of the CDR3: TGTGCCAGCAGTCCCGGGACTAGAGGGCACATTCAGTACTTC.

This clonotype was counted ten times or more. This rearrangement joins TRBV6-2 or TRBV6-3 to TRBJ2-3, with D possibly being TRBD2 (6 bases). The CDR3 totals 14 residues. Trimming pared 7 bases from V and 2 bases from J, leaving 13 bases between. Per germline, CDR1 MNHEY and CDR2 SVGEGT. DNA of the CDR3: TGTGCCAGCAAGGAGCGGGCCTTCACAGATACGCAGTATTTT. It encodes CASKERAFTDTQYF.

This clonotype has ten or more counts. This sequence joins TRBV4-3 and TRBJ2-3, with 8 bases identical to TRBD2. Germline V gene data show CDR1 as LGHNA and CDR2 as YSLEER. V was pared by 0 bases and J by 4 bases, with 12 bases of the junction left unmatched. The CDR3 sequence is 18 residues long. CDR3 sequence (DNA): TGCGCCAGCAGCCAAGAACGGGGGGGACTATCTGCGCCAGATACGCAGTATTTT. Translation gives CASSQERGGLSAPDTQYF.

In its sample, this clonotype was seen many times. CDR3 sequence: CSAKAQGPLAFF. In DNA form, the CDR3 reads TGCAGTGCTAAGGCCCAAGGGCCGTTGGCTTTCTTT. The rearrangement joins TRBV20-1 to TRBJ1-1; no firm D call. Germline lookup yields CDR1 DFQATT and CDR2 SNEGSKA (reference sequence). V shed 4 bases and J shed 11 bases, with 17 bases lying between them. The CDR3 runs 12 residues.

This clonotype was observed many times. The J gene is TRBJ2-1, the V gene TRBV7-2; 8 bases align to TRBD1. The CDR3 spans 14 residues. Trimming at V came to 6 bases and at J to 6 bases, leaving 7 bases not matched to a gene. Germline assignment: CDR1 SGHTA and CDR2 FQGNSA. The CDR3 sequence is CASSTGQGGNEQFF. The CDR3 DNA reads as TGTGCCAGCAGTACCGGACAGGGCGGCAATGAGCAGTTCTTC.

This clonotype was counted ten times or more. The chain links TRBV6-5 to TRBJ2-7; TRBD2 might be the D (5 bases). The germline V gene encodes CDR1 MNHEY and CDR2 SVGAGI. CDR3 length: 14 amino acids. Trimming took 0 bases from V and 4 from J, leaving 10 bases between them. CDR3 bases: TGTGCCAGCAGTTACTCCCCGAGGACTTACGAGCAGTACTTC. Translating it yields CASSYSPRTYEQYF.

This clonotype occurred many times. The rearrangement links TRBV7-9 to TRBJ2-1; D is perhaps TRBD1 or TRBD2 (5 bases each). From germline, CDR1 is SEHNR and CDR2 FQNEAQ (reference sequence). There are 16 residues in the CDR3. Trimming took 5 bases from V and 10 from J, leaving 24 bases between them. The CDR3 spells CASSRGQPGPNPEQFF. The CDR3 DNA reads TGTGCCAGCAGCCGCGGCCAACCGGGACCGAACCCCGAGCAGTTCTTC.

This chain uses TRBV6-6 with TRBJ1-6; tentative D call: TRBD1 (5 bases). In germline, CDR1 is MNHNY, CDR2 SVGAGI (reference sequence). With 6 bases removed from V and 4 bases from J, the gap between germline ends came to 25 bases. This CDR3 region has 19 residues. This CDR3 is CASSFGPHDLTEYNSPLHF. The CDR3 coding sequence is TGTGCCAGCAGCTTCGGACCCCATGATCTGACAGAATATAATTCACCCCTCCACTTT.

The table lists this clonotype with many counts. The gene calls are TRBV6-1 and TRBJ1-5, with TRBD1 as a possible D gene (5 bases). CDR1 and CDR2 (germline): MNHNS, SASEGT. This CDR3 is 15 amino acids long. Trimming removed 1 base from V and 2 bases from J, with 9 bases in between. The CDR3 DNA sequence: TGTGCCAGCAGTGAAGTGGGCAGGGGCAATCAGCCCCAGCATTTT. Protein: CASSEVGRGNQPQHF.

This clonotype was observed a handful of times. The CDR3: CASSPGQGAWGTEAFF. The CDR3 coding sequence is TGTGCCAGCTCACCAGGACAGGGGGCATGGGGCACTGAAGCTTTCTTT. The rearrangement links TRBV18 to TRBJ1-1; 11 nucleotides align to TRBD1. Germline V gives CDR1 KGHSH, CDR2 LQKENI. With 2 bases clipped from V and 4 bases from J, the junction kept 6 bases outside the gene matches. This CDR3 has 16 residues.

This clonotype has just a few counts. The junction departs from germline at one end; a sequencing error may be responsible. The chain employs TRBV29-1 and TRBJ2-2; D might be TRBD1 or TRBD2, each matching 5 bases. Germline lookup yields CDR1 SQVTM and CDR2 ANQGSEA. The CDR3 covers 14 residues. The CDR3 spells CSVGRQGNTGERFF. For the CDR3, the DNA is TGCAGCGTTGGGAGGCAGGGAAACACCGGGGAGCGGTTTTTT.

At least ten counts were recorded for this clonotype. The chain links TRBV7-3 to TRBJ2-7; 9 bases match TRBD2. Germline V gene sequence: CDR1 SGHTA, CDR2 FQGTGA. The CDR3 runs to 17 residues. With V trimmed by 5 bases and J by 3 bases, 14 bases remained unmatched. This chain's CDR3 is CASSPFMRREGNYEQYF. The CDR3 nucleotides read TGTGCCAGCAGCCCATTTATGCGGCGGGAGGGTAACTACGAGCAGTACTTC.

This clonotype occurred a few times. The chain is built from TRBV7-3 and TRBJ2-2; D possibly uses TRBD1 or TRBD2 (5 bases each). V was trimmed by 3 bases and J by 2 bases, leaving 10 bases between them. The CDR3 has 15 amino acids. CDR1 and CDR2 from the germline V gene are SGHTA and FQGTGA. The DNA for the CDR3 is TGTGCCAGCAGCTTCATGGGACGCAACACCGGGGAGCTGTTTTTT. Amino acid sequence: CASSFMGRNTGELFF.

This clonotype was observed many times. The chain is built from TRBV28 and TRBJ1-5; D remains ambiguous. Germline-derived CDR1 and CDR2 are MDHEN and SYDVKM. The V and J ends lost 3 bases and 0 bases respectively, with 6 bases between them. The CDR3 covers 14 residues. The CDR3: CASSFPSSNQPQHF. The CDR3 nucleotides are TGTGCCAGCAGTTTTCCTAGTAGCAATCAGCCCCAGCATTTT.

This chain uses TRBV11-2 with TRBJ2-5, with 7 bases that match TRBD2. CDR3 length: 14 residues. V lost 0 bases and J lost 10; bases outside the gene matches: 8. Germline V lookup: CDR1 SGHAT, CDR2 FQNNGV. For the CDR3, the DNA is TGTGCCAGCAGCTTAGACAGGACTAGTTTGGACCAGTACTTC. This translates into CASSLDRTSLDQYF.

In its sample, this clonotype ranks as medium-sized (0.01 to 0.1%). The chain uses TRBV29-1 and TRBJ1-1; D unresolved. The CDR3 has 11 amino acids. Germline lookup yields CDR1 SQVTM and CDR2 ANQGSEA. Deletions cut 7 bases from V and 4 bases from J, with 10 bases between. This CDR3 reads CSASPGTEAFF. The CDR3 DNA reads TGCAGCGCTTCCCCGGGCACTGAAGCTTTCTTT.

This clonotype was recorded at least ten times. V usage is TRBV6-5 and J usage is TRBJ2-2; D assignment may be TRBD1 or TRBD2 (5 bases each). Per germline, CDR1 MNHEY and CDR2 SVGAGI. This CDR3 region has 15 residues. V was clipped by 0 bases and J by 6 bases, with 11 bases between them. For the CDR3, the DNA is TGTGCCAGCAGTTACTCGGAGCGAGGGGCCGGGGAGCTGTTTTTT. Translation gives CASSYSERGAGELFF.

This clonotype has at least ten counts. The chain links TRBV7-2 to TRBJ2-1; no firm D call. V dropped 2 bases and J dropped 7 bases, with 6 bases sitting between them. The germline V gene has CDR1 SGHTA and CDR2 FQGNSA. The CDR3 has 12 amino acids. The CDR3 is CASSLFANEQFF. The CDR3 nucleotides read TGTGCCAGCAGCTTATTCGCGAATGAGCAGTTCTTC.

This clonotype was found many times. V is TRBV7-6 and J is TRBJ2-3; D call uncertain. The length of the CDR3 is 11 residues. V gave up 1 base and J gave up 10 bases, with 6 bases separating them. Germline CDR1 SGHVS, CDR2 FNYEAQ. The CDR3 sequence is CASSLGQAQYF. In DNA form, the CDR3 reads TGTGCCAGCAGCTTAGGCCAGGCGCAGTATTTT.

The CDR3 coding sequence is TGTGCCAGCAGCCCGGGACTCCTGAGCTCCTACGAGCAGTACTTC. Protein: CASSPGLLSSYEQYF. The rearrangement uses TRBV3-1 and TRBJ2-7; a weak D match, TRBD2 (6 bases). Germline V lookup: CDR1 LGHDT, CDR2 YNNKEL (reference sequence). The V and J ends lost 4 bases and 0 bases respectively, with 13 bases between them. The CDR3 length is 15 residues.

This clonotype was seen a few times. This sequence joins TRBV24-1 and TRBJ1-5; no clear D. Trimming took 3 bases from V and 6 from J, leaving 5 bases between them. The CDR3 is 12 residues long. Germline loops: CDR1 KGHDR, CDR2 SFDVKD. The CDR3 is CATSDLGQPQHF. For the CDR3, the DNA is TGTGCCACCAGTGATCTGGGTCAGCCCCAGCATTTT.

This clonotype was counted many times. The rearrangement uses TRBV27 and TRBJ2-7, with TRBD2 matching over 14 bases. The V gene's germline CDR1 is MNHEY and CDR2 SMNVEV (reference sequence). The CDR3 consists of 15 residues. The V gene end was trimmed by 6 bases and the J gene end by 6 bases; junction bases not matched to a gene: 7. The CDR3 region has the DNA TGTGCCAGCAGCCGACTAGCGGGAGGGTCTGGCGAGCAGTACTTC. Translation gives CASSRLAGGSGEQYF.

This clonotype was recorded many times. The rearrangement links TRBV9 to TRBJ2-3, with 8 bases matching TRBD2. The junction had 14 bases not matched to a gene; V was cut back by 0 bases and J by 2 bases. The CDR3 spans 19 residues. Germline CDR1 is SGDLS and CDR2 is YYNGEE. The DNA of the CDR3 is TGTGCCAGCAGCGTAGAGTGGGCGGGGGGACCGTCCCTCACAGATACGCAGTATTTT. Its translation: CASSVEWAGGPSLTDTQYF. Variable domain in full (rest from reference TRBV9 and TRBJ2-3): DSGVTQTPKHLITATGQRVTLRCSPRSGDLSVYWYQQSLDQGLQFLIQYYNGEERAKGNILERFSAQQFPDLHSELNLSSLELGDSALYFCASSVEWAGGPSLTDTQYFGPGTRLTVL.

The table lists this clonotype with many counts. V usage is TRBV29-1 and J usage is TRBJ2-7; D may be TRBD1 (6 bases). Trimming cost V 5 bases and J 3 bases, with 11 bases left between them. The CDR3 loop spans 12 amino acids. From germline, CDR1 is SQVTM and CDR2 ANQGSEA. The CDR3 loop reads CSVKWTDYEQYF. The CDR3 DNA is TGCAGCGTTAAATGGACAGACTACGAGCAGTACTTC.